This T cell receptor (beta chain) emerged from a study of shared clonotypes between healthy human individuals. Study-level results: Generally, estimated richness proved larger in naive subsets than it did in memory subsets. Though the depth was large, rarefaction showed that sorted-subset sequencing was incomplete.

Trimming shortened V by 6 bases and J by 0 bases, and 11 bases separated the two germline ends. The CDR3 has 14 amino acids. Germline CDR1 reads SNHLY; CDR2 reads FYNNEI. In its sample, this clone was seen a few times. As yet, its antigen is unknown. The assay was immunoSEQ multiplex PCR, and TCRdb's table has in-frame clones only and misses some. The sample consists of some 790,000 clones, 55% to 75% of them appearing once. The sequence was obtained from a woman aged 25-40 years in good health. This chain links TRBV2 with TRBJ1-1, with D maybe TRBD1 (5 bases). The source material was memory CD4+ T cells sorted from blood. Documented subset: CD45RA-negative fraction. The CDR3 is CASSPWGMNTEAFF. In nucleotides, the CDR3 is TGTGCCAGCAGCCCATGGGGCATGAACACTGAAGCTTTCTTT.